The 32 T cell receptor beta chains given below trace back to one sample, sequenced in a study of cytomegalovirus exposure and HLA in healthy donors. Primers: 60 Vbeta forward and 13 Jbeta reverse. Data came from immunoSEQ multiplex PCR; TCRdb stores just in-frame clones and leaves some out. The repertoire holds 180,000 or so clones, about three quarters seen once, with about an eighth in the top ten. Material for sequencing was PBMCs. These TCRs come from a man aged 45-65 years in good health and CMV-seropositive.

This clone has more than one count but fewer than ten. This rearrangement joins TRBV18 to TRBJ1-2; 7 bases agree with TRBD1. Germline V gene lookup returns CDR1 KGHSH and CDR2 LQKENI. V shed 3 bases and J 4 bases; nucleotides not matched to a gene: 5. This CDR3 contains 14 residues. CDR3 nucleotide sequence: TGTGCCAGCTCACCCATGACAGGGAGCTATGGCTACACCTTC. Its translation: CASSPMTGSYGYTF.

This chain connects TRBV5-6 to TRBJ2-2; tentatively, D is TRBD1 (5 bases). Between the trimmed V and J ends, which lost 2 bases and 3 bases, there was a span of 11 bases. Germline V lookup: CDR1 SGHDT, CDR2 YYEEEE. This CDR3 has 15 residues. Here the CDR3 reads CASSFGAAYTGELFF. CDR3 nucleotide sequence: TGTGCCAGCAGCTTTGGGGCAGCTTACACCGGGGAGCTGTTTTTT.

This sequence joins TRBV2 and TRBJ2-3, with 8 bases matching TRBD2. Germline V gives CDR1 SNHLY, CDR2 FYNNEI. The V segment lost 1 base and the J segment 10 bases; nucleotides outside the gene matches: 1. There are 12 residues in the CDR3. For the CDR3, the DNA is TGTGCCAGCAGTGAAGAGACTAGCGCGCAGTATTTT. Its translation: CASSEETSAQYF.

The rearrangement links TRBV28 to TRBJ1-2; 10 bases agree with TRBD1. The junction had 10 bases not matched to a gene; V was cut back by 5 bases and J by 7 bases. CDR3 size: 15 residues. The germline CDR1 and CDR2 sequences are MDHEN and SYDVKM. The CDR3 protein is CASSVAGTGVFGYTF. The CDR3 region has the DNA TGTGCCAGCAGTGTTGCCGGGACAGGGGTATTTGGCTACACCTTC.

V and J are TRBV15 and TRBJ1-6; D gene uncertain. The CDR3 runs 16 residues. From germline, CDR1 is LNHNV and CDR2 YYDKDF (reference sequence). The ends were cut back, 1 base at V and 9 bases at J, with 16 bases in the middle. The CDR3 spells CATSRAGPSSGSPLHF. Here the CDR3 DNA reads TGTGCCACCAGCAGAGCTGGCCCTTCCAGCGGTTCACCCCTCCACTTT.

This clone was recorded a few times. The rearrangement links TRBV5-1 to TRBJ1-5; D unresolved. Trimming shortened V by 0 bases and J by 7 bases, and 8 bases separated the two germline ends. Germline CDR1 reads SGHRS; CDR2 reads YFSETQ. CDR3 length equals 13 residues. This CDR3 is CASSLDMRQPQHF. The CDR3 nucleotides are TGCGCCAGCAGCTTGGACATGCGGCAGCCCCAGCATTTT. The full variable domain, in which reference TRBV5-1 and TRBJ1-5 provide the parts outside the CDR3, is KAGVTQTPRYLIKTRGQQVTLSCSPISGHRSVSWYQQTPGQGLQFLFEYFSETQRNKGNFPGRFSGRQFSNSRSEMNVSTLELGDSALYLCASSLDMRQPQHFGDGTRLSIL.

This clone appeared once. Compared with germline, one end of the junction differs, possibly owing to a read error. This chain connects TRBV7-8 to TRBJ2-1; the match to TRBD2 covers 11 bases. Germline V lookup: CDR1 SGHVS, CDR2 FQNEAQ. The CDR3 covers 15 residues. This CDR3 is CASSLASGGYNEQFF. In DNA form, the CDR3 reads TGTGCCAGCAGCCTAGCTAGCGGGGGGTACAATGAGCAGTTCTTC.

The chain links TRBV6-5 to TRBJ1-1; D possibly corresponds to TRBD1 (5 bases). Germline V gene lookup returns CDR1 MNHEY and CDR2 SVGAGI. The germline V and J ends were trimmed by 5 bases and 5 bases, with 15 bases remaining between them. This CDR3 region has 14 residues. CDR3 DNA sequence: TGTGCCAGCAGTGAAGGCCCAGGGAGGACTGAAGCTTTCTTT. It specifies CASSEGPGRTEAFF.

The chain employs TRBV28 and TRBJ2-1; no firm D call. V was trimmed by 2 bases and J by 1 base, leaving 9 bases between them. The CDR3 covers 15 residues. From germline, CDR1 is MDHEN and CDR2 SYDVKM. The CDR3 loop is CASSLRFRSYNEQFF. The CDR3 DNA follows: TGTGCCAGCAGTTTACGGTTTCGATCCTACAATGAGCAGTTCTTC.

As concerns this clone: The sample carries other DNA sequences with the same CDR3. J is TRBJ2-3 and V is TRBV5-1; TRBD2 matches at 8 bases. The CDR3 spans 15 residues. Trimming removed 0 bases from V and 6 bases from J; junction bases left unmatched: 6. Germline CDR1 and CDR2: SGHRS and YFSETQ. The CDR3 loop is CASSLAGGRSDTQYF. The CDR3 DNA sequence: TGCGCCAGCAGCTTGGCGGGGGGGAGATCGGATACGCAGTATTTT.

The genes are TRBV19 and TRBJ1-2; TRBD1 matches 8 bases. This CDR3 is 13 amino acids long. With 5 bases clipped from V and 8 bases from J, the junction kept 7 bases outside the gene matches. Germline V CDR1 and CDR2: LNHDA, SQIVND (reference sequence). The CDR3, as DNA: TGTGCCAGTAGTGTACAGGGGGTCGGAGGCTACACCTTC. Its protein is CASSVQGVGGYTF.

This clone has just a few counts. The CDR3 sequence is CASSEVGGQDTQYF. In DNA form, the CDR3 reads TGCGCCAGCAGTGAGGTAGGAGGTCAAGATACGCAGTATTTT. The chain joins TRBV10-1 to TRBJ2-3; D perhaps matches TRBD2 (5 bases). Germline V lookup: CDR1 WNHNN, CDR2 SYGVQD (reference sequence). The V and J ends lost 2 bases and 5 bases respectively, with 11 bases between them. The CDR3 is 14 residues long.

This rearrangement joins TRBV25-1 to TRBJ2-7; TRBD1 matches at 10 bases. The CDR3 has 16 residues. The V gene's germline CDR1 is MGHDK and CDR2 SYGVNS. V gave up 6 bases and J gave up 3 bases; unmatched junction bases: 11. CDR3: CASSPDTGTGDYEQYF. The CDR3 DNA reads as TGTGCCAGCAGCCCGGACACCGGGACAGGGGACTACGAGCAGTACTTC.

As DNA, the CDR3 is TGTGCCAGCAGCTCACAAGACTCTGGACACCCGTTTAACTCGAACACCGGGGAGCTGTTTTTT. Amino acids: CASSSQDSGHPFNSNTGELFF. The chain couples TRBV13 to TRBJ2-2; TRBD1 might be the D (5 bases). CDR1 and CDR2 (germline): PRHDT, FYEKMQ (reference sequence). V lost 4 bases and J lost 0, with 27 bases in between. The CDR3 runs to 21 residues.

This sequence joins TRBV4-1 and TRBJ2-5; D remains ambiguous. Germline CDR1 is MGHRA and CDR2 is YSYEKL. The CDR3 covers 13 residues. Trimming took off 4 bases at V and 4 bases at J, with 10 bases between the two ends. This CDR3 is CASSPRFGETQYF. The CDR3 DNA is TGCGCCAGCAGCCCTCGATTCGGAGAGACCCAGTACTTC.

The chain carries TRBV6-6 and TRBJ1-4; possibly TRBD1 for D (6 bases). V lost 4 bases, J lost 5 bases, and 8 bases lay in between. CDR1 and CDR2 (germline): MNHNY, SVGAGI (reference sequence). The CDR3 length is 13 residues. CDR3 amino acids: CASSSGQNEKLFF. In DNA form, the CDR3 reads TGTGCCAGCAGTTCAGGACAGAATGAAAAACTGTTTTTT.

In nucleotides, the CDR3 is TGTGCCAGCAGCGTGCAGGGGTCCCCCTCTGGAAACACCATATATTTT. It yields the protein CASSVQGSPSGNTIYF. The genes are TRBV7-8 and TRBJ1-3, with D perhaps matching TRBD1 (6 bases). This CDR3 is built from 16 residues. Germline lookup yields CDR1 SGHVS and CDR2 FQNEAQ. The ends were cut back, 5 bases at V and 0 bases at J, with 14 bases in the middle.

The chain uses TRBV13 and TRBJ2-3, with TRBD1 as a possible D gene (5 bases). CDR3 length equals 14 residues. Germline V gives CDR1 PRHDT, CDR2 FYEKMQ (reference sequence). V was pared by 5 bases and J by 1 base, with 10 bases between. CDR3 region: CASSPFRGTDTQYF. The DNA for the CDR3 is TGTGCCAGCAGCCCCTTCAGGGGCACAGATACGCAGTATTTT.

The J gene is TRBJ1-1, the V gene TRBV6-1; the match to TRBD1 covers 7 bases. The CDR3 is made up of 14 amino acids. The germline V gene encodes CDR1 MNHNS and CDR2 SASEGT. With 5 bases clipped from V and 5 bases from J, the junction kept 8 bases outside the gene matches. The CDR3 DNA sequence: TGTGCCAGCAGTTTAAACAGGGGTTGGACTGAAGCTTTCTTT. Translated, it gives CASSLNRGWTEAFF.

V and J are TRBV14 and TRBJ1-3; D gene ambiguous. Per germline, CDR1 SGHDN and CDR2 FVKESK. The CDR3 length is 19 residues. V was trimmed by 0 bases and J by 4 bases, leaving 22 bases between them. This chain's CDR3 is CASSQDINRRAGLGNTIYF. CDR3 DNA: TGTGCCAGCAGCCAAGATATTAACCGGCGGGCCGGATTAGGAAACACCATATATTTT.

The genes are TRBV11-1 and TRBJ2-5; D may be TRBD2 (6 bases). The CDR3 totals 13 residues. CDR1 SGHAT and CDR2 FQDESV come from the germline V gene (reference sequence). The ends were cut back, 5 bases at V and 2 bases at J, with 9 bases in the middle. The CDR3 DNA is TGTGCCAGCAGCGCGGGACTTCAAGAGACCCAGTACTTC. Encoded protein: CASSAGLQETQYF.

The gene calls are TRBV21-1 and TRBJ2-7; the table names TRBD2, a call not compared with the DNA. TRBV21-1 is a recognized pseudogene. The CDR3 sequence is 14 residues long. DNA for the CDR3: TGTGCCAGCAGCAAACGGGACTTTTCCTACGAGCAGTACGTC. Protein: CASSKRDFSYEQYV.

Only one count was recorded for this clone. This CDR3 is CASSLAVRSTDTQYF. CDR3 nucleotides: TGTGCCAGCAGCTTGGCCGTGCGGAGCACAGATACGCAGTATTTT. V and J are TRBV5-8 and TRBJ2-3; no firm D call. CDR1 and CDR2 (germline): SGHTS, YDEGEE. The CDR3 sequence is 15 residues long. V was cut by 0 bases and J by 0 bases, with 8 bases left in between.

V is TRBV6-6 and J is TRBJ2-7; 8 nucleotides align to TRBD2. Looked up from germline, CDR1 is MNHNY and CDR2 is SVGAGI (reference sequence). The CDR3 is 13 amino acids. V lost 5 bases to trimming and J lost 2 bases; unmatched junction nucleotides: 2. As DNA, the CDR3 is TGTGCCAGCAGTACGGGACTAGCCTACGAGCAGTACTTC. This encodes CASSTGLAYEQYF.

The gene calls are TRBV28 and TRBJ2-6; D gene ambiguous. The CDR3 extends over 15 amino acids. Looked up from germline, CDR1 is MDHEN and CDR2 is SYDVKM. V was clipped by 6 bases and J by 1 base, with 10 bases between them. The CDR3 sequence: CASSPTVSGANVLTF. CDR3 DNA sequence: TGTGCCAGCAGCCCCACAGTATCTGGGGCCAACGTCCTGACTTTC.

J is TRBJ2-3 and V is TRBV27, with D unclear. CDR1 is MNHEY, CDR2 SMNVEV, per germline (reference sequence). This CDR3 is built from 14 residues. Trimming took 2 bases from V and 2 from J, leaving 8 bases between them. The CDR3 loop reads CASSLQQPTDTQYF. CDR3 sequence (DNA): TGTGCCAGCAGTTTACAACAGCCCACAGATACGCAGTATTTT.

J is TRBJ1-5 and V is TRBV6-1, with no clear D. Germline loops: CDR1 MNHNS, CDR2 SASEGT. Trimming stripped 5 bases from V and 2 bases from J, with 7 bases between. This CDR3 has 13 residues. CDR3 sequence: CASSLAGNQPQHF. For the CDR3, the DNA is TGTGCCAGCAGTTTAGCAGGCAATCAGCCCCAGCATTTT.

The chain employs TRBV5-1 and TRBJ1-3, with TRBD1 matching over 8 bases. This CDR3 region has 17 residues. CDR1 is SGHRS and CDR2 is YFSETQ in the germline V gene. Trimming removed 3 bases from V and 0 bases from J; junction bases left unmatched: 8. The CDR3 is CASSSGAGGLSGNTIYF. CDR3 sequence (DNA): TGCGCCAGCAGCTCTGGGGCAGGGGGCCTCTCTGGAAACACCATATATTTT.

The V and J genes are TRBV12-2 and TRBJ2-1; the table's D call TRBD2 went unverified against the DNA. TRBV12-2 corresponds to a pseudogene. The CDR3 sequence is 18 residues long. CDR3 amino acids: CASRSSSLLGVSYNEQFF. Written as DNA, the CDR3 is TGTGCAAGTCGCTCTTCCTCCTTACTAGGTGTCTCCTACAATGAGCAGTTCTTC.

The chain recombines TRBV7-2 with TRBJ2-2; D gene uncertain. Germline lookup yields CDR1 SGHTA and CDR2 FQGNSA. V shed 3 bases and J shed 7 bases, with 9 bases lying between them. This CDR3 spans 13 amino acids. CDR3 sequence (DNA): TGTGCCAGCAGCTTGGGCAGGATCGGGGAGCTGTTTTTT. It specifies CASSLGRIGELFF.

The rearrangement uses TRBV7-2 and TRBJ2-1; 8 bases fit TRBD2. Germline-derived CDR1 and CDR2 are SGHTA and FQGNSA. The CDR3 has 17 residues. Losses at the gene ends were 4 bases for V and 6 bases for J; bases not matched to a gene: 14. The CDR3 sequence is CASSSQPGLEVSNEQFF. The CDR3 nucleotides read TGTGCCAGCAGCTCACAGCCGGGACTAGAAGTGTCCAATGAGCAGTTCTTC.

V and J are TRBV21-1 and TRBJ2-1; TRBD2, the D gene given by the table, was not confirmed from the DNA. TRBV21-1 is a known pseudogene. The CDR3 runs to 16 residues. The CDR3 nucleotides read TGTGCCAGCATCCTACGAGGGGGGGGGCACTACAATGAGCAGTTCTTC. It translates to CASILRGGGHYNEQFF.